The rows below give T cell receptor beta chains drawn from one sample of a study of regulatory T cells in long-lasting Graves disease. One entry per CDR3 protein, called by TCRdb with MiXCR from the multiplex PCR reads. The table has around 400,000 distinct CDR3 sequences, roughly a sixth seen once. The sequences come from peripheral blood mononuclear cells (PBMCs), collected at new diagnosis, from a patient treated with antithyroid drugs. These receptors originate from a female donor with Graves disease. CDR3s leave out the opening cysteine and the closing phenylalanine or tryptophan.

>TRBV5-6
ASSPSDGTHEQY
>TRBV6-1
ASSRARGYIQY
>TRBV5-1
ASTPRSRMNTEAF
>TRBV7-2
ASSFRQGLGETQY
>TRBV30
AWGDRYTEAF
>TRBV28
ASSFGDRANTEAF
>TRBV7-9
ASSLDASGPTDTQY
>TRBV20-1
SAPKGDSQETQY
>TRBV5-1
ASSLPEMNTEAF
>TRBV14
ASSQSPGELF
>TRBV6-1
ASRPGTSKRALH
>TRBV3-1
ASSGTRETQY
>TRBV2
ASSPDEGDFNEKLF
>TRBV5-1
ASSFEGAATYGYT
>TRBV19
ASSIAGVKASPLH
>TRBV7-8
ASSLSGETYEQY
>TRBV20-1
SASLQRGADTQY
>TRBV6-2/TRBV6-3
ASRWRGGGDEQL
>TRBV27
ASTGAPLYGYT
>TRBV14
ASSQGDSTSTDTQY
>TRBV4-1
ASSQDHFRRARGAKGNTIY
>TRBV19
ASSTVSGGPGELF
>TRBV24-1
ATSDGQVRNQPQH
>TRBV7-2
ASSLAGESYEQY
>TRBV20-1
SARVLLTGSQETQY
>TRBV28
ASKGGSYEQY
>TRBV7-9
ATPLEGLLNTEAF
>TRBV5-5
ASSLIQGVGQPQH
>TRBV10-3
AISATGTGELF
>TRBV9
ASSVGASGRGETQY
>TRBV20-1
SARGGLGTEAF
>TRBV6-1
ASSWGDNQPRH
>TRBV20-1
GAGTPGNTIY
>TRBV12-3/TRBV12-4
ASSPTTGPAEQY
>TRBV12-3/TRBV12-4
ASSQLADSTDTQY
>TRBV11-1
ASSLAITGSTEAF
>TRBV2
ASSDTQVDYEQY
>TRBV24-1
ATSGHGSNQPQH
>TRBV19
ASSITNTEAF
>TRBV18
ASSPGEVQPQH
>TRBV27
ASSRGPYYEQY
>TRBV11-2
ASSKLYEQY
>TRBV12-3/TRBV12-4
ASSFPGDYEQY
>TRBV6-5
ASSYGTSSYEQY
>TRBV19
ASRGGRTTEAF
>TRBV29-1
SGTGGVSYNEQF
>TRBV18
ASSLAPRPDGEQF
>TRBV30
AWTLYNEQF
>TRBV2
ASRGGSNTGELF
>TRBV5-4
ASSTGTEAYNEQF
>TRBV10-1
AIHLRENGYEQY
>TRBV5-1
ASSGGVTGTEAF